This T cell receptor (beta chain) was identified in a study of blood T cell repertoires in COVID-19. For the study at large: PBMCs, B-cell-depleted T cells, or T cells were the source of the cDNA or gDNA that made up the material.

Produced via immunoSEQ multiplex PCR; TCRdb's table is partial and in-frame only. The table has 200,000 to 250,000 clones, roughly 83% seen once. Participants came from about 23 US areas, aged about 18 to 89 years. Recovery meant two consecutive negative NP/OP PCR tests, professional clearance, or resolved symptoms. Germline V gene sequence: CDR1 SGHTA, CDR2 FQGNSA. The CDR3 length is 15 residues. V lost 6 bases, J lost 2 bases, and 9 bases stayed unmatched. The chain recombines TRBV7-2 with TRBJ1-2, with TRBD1 matching 7 bases. The TCR sequence derives from a woman aged 50 to 65 who had recovered from COVID-19. The sequenced material came from PBMCs or T cells enriched from blood (not recorded which). The CDR3 is CASSPRQGVNYGYTF. The CDR3 DNA sequence: TGTGCCAGCAGTCCAAGGCAGGGGGTGAACTATGGCTACACCTTC.